The clone carrying this T cell receptor (beta chain) was seen a few times. Its antigen is not identified. This specimen comes from a study of post-analysis software for immune sequencing data. Overall study: Disease courses included relapsing-remitting, secondary progressive and progressive-relapsing multiple sclerosis. Findings of the study overall: When patients were compared with controls, four to six TRBV segments were more frequent, TRBV5-6, TRBV5-1 and TRBV20-1 among them.

cDNA libraries of TCR beta carried unique molecular identifiers. T cells numbering about 0.95 to 10 million gave rise to roughly 0.5 million cDNA molecules. TCRdb re-analysed the PCR reads in MiXCR, keeping a single row per CDR3 protein. The table has about 380,000 distinct CDR3 sequences, roughly 35% seen once. This CDR3 contains 15 residues. The germline CDR1 and CDR2 sequences are KGHSH and LQKENI. The junction had 14 bases not matched to a gene; V was cut back by 5 bases and J by 9 bases. The V gene is TRBV18, the J gene TRBJ2-3, with 7 nucleotides matching TRBD1. Sequencing input: blood. This TCR was recovered from a girl between 5 and 17 years old with multiple sclerosis. CDR3 in amino acids: CASSSNTGVGATQYF. The CDR3 DNA is TGTGCCAGCTCATCAAATACAGGGGTTGGGGCCACGCAGTATTTT. Together with reference TRBV18 and TRBJ2-3, the CDR3 gives the full variable domain: NAGVMQNPRHLVRRRGQEARLRCSPMKGHSHVYWYRQLPEEGLKFMVYLQKENIIDESGMPKERFSAEFPKEGPSILRIQQVVRGDSAAYFCASSSNTGVGATQYFGPGTRLTVL.